This TCR beta chain was obtained from a study of blood T cells in healthy people across ages. At the level of the study: Per every two T cells, about one barcoded beta molecule was captured by template switching. Study-wide findings and caveats: Whereas aged donors had fewer naive CD4+ cells, long-lived donors had more of them and higher diversity. Observed TCR beta diversity per million T cells went down as age went up. This fall followed a roughly linear course with age.

Combining a sample-barcoded 5' primer with a J-beta primer mix, a second PCR ran for 7 to 11 cycles. Every molecule of cDNA carried a tag from a template-switch adaptor with 12 random nucleotides. MiXCR, run by TCRdb on the 5' RACE reads, gives a single entry per CDR3 protein. This sample carries 270,000 or so distinct CDR3 sequences, 25% to 30% of them seen once, and the ten largest clones take 29%. CDR1 is MDHEN, CDR2 SYDVKM, per germline. V lost 8 bases, J lost 1 base, and 8 bases lay in between. The CDR3 loop spans 12 amino acids. This clonotype has only a few counts. Its specificity is unknown. The origin of this receptor is a woman in her seventies in good health. The chain combines TRBV28 with TRBJ1-2, with unresolved D. The sequencing input was blood. The DNA of the CDR3 is TGTGCCAGCGGCAGGCTTAACTATGGCTACACCTTC. The encoded protein is CASGRLNYGYTF.